This T cell receptor beta chain comes out of a study of blood T cell repertoires in COVID-19. The CDR3 covers 13 residues. The ends lost 6 bases at V and 4 bases at J; junction bases unmatched: 5. Germline values: CDR1 ENHRY, CDR2 SYGVKD. Only in-frame clones appear in the TCRdb table, and some are missing; sequencing was by immunoSEQ multiplex PCR. The data contain around 290,000 clones, 75% to 95% of them singletons. Clinical histories supplied by participants themselves formed the basis of cohort assignment. In the case of this clone: The same CDR3 arises from other DNA sequences in this sample as well.

Sequenced input: PBMCs or T cells enriched from blood (not recorded which). The rearrangement uses TRBV10-3 and TRBJ1-1; 7 nucleotides line up with TRBD1. The sequence was collected from a woman aged 25 to 39 who had recovered from COVID-19. This CDR3 is CAISEAGGTEAFF. CDR3 nucleotide sequence: TGTGCCATCAGCGAGGCAGGGGGCACTGAAGCTTTCTTT.